One sample yielded the 24 T cell receptor beta chains listed below, sequenced in a study of blood T cells in healthy people across ages. With a J-beta primer mix and a sample-barcoded 5' primer, a second PCR ran about 7 to 11 cycles. One entry per CDR3 protein results from TCRdb running MiXCR on the 5' RACE reads. The sample contains about 760,000 distinct CDR3 sequences, about 56% of which appear only once. Sequenced material: blood. These TCRs come from a man aged 35 to 55 in good health.

The chain has TRBV6-5 and TRBJ2-3, with TRBD2 identical over 11 bases. The CDR3 has 15 residues. Germline V gene data show CDR1 as MNHEY and CDR2 as SVGAGI. V trimming: 6 bases; J trimming: 4 bases; junction bases outside the gene matches: 6. Here the CDR3 reads CASRNSGREADTQYF. The CDR3 nucleotides are TGTGCCAGCAGAAATAGCGGGAGGGAGGCAGATACGCAGTATTTT.

The chain couples TRBV12-3 or TRBV12-4 to TRBJ2-1, with D possibly being TRBD1 (5 bases). Deletions cut 5 bases from V and 10 bases from J, with 21 bases between. CDR3 length: 15 amino acids. The CDR3, as DNA: TGTGCCAGCAGTCTACGACCTTTAGACAGTGGCGAGCAGTTCTTC. Its protein product is CASSLRPLDSGEQFF.

The sample holds one count of this clonotype. Compared with germline, one end of the junction differs, possibly owing to a read error. This chain joins TRBV7-8 and TRBJ2-3; weak D call: TRBD2 (5 bases). The CDR3 contains 15 residues. The germline V gene has CDR1 SGHVS and CDR2 FQNEAQ. The CDR3 nucleotides are TGTGCCAGCAGTTTAGGGAGCTATAGCACAGATACGCAGTATTTT. Its protein product is CASSLGSYSTDTQYF.

The chain combines TRBV27 with TRBJ2-5; unclear D gene. The CDR3 loop spans 15 amino acids. The germline gives CDR1 MNHEY, CDR2 SMNVEV (reference sequence). V dropped 4 bases and J dropped 5 bases, with 17 bases sitting between them. The CDR3, as DNA: TGTGCCAGCAGTTCTTGGACGTCGGTGGGGGAGACCCAGTACTTC. It encodes CASSSWTSVGETQYF.

In the case of this clonotype: This may arise from a read error, as a much more abundant clone is one base away. The V gene is TRBV6-8, the J gene TRBJ1-2; 8 bases are a match to TRBD1. The J segment lost 3 bases and the V segment lost 5 bases, leaving 5 bases of the junction unmatched. CDR1 MNHGY and CDR2 SAAAGT come from the germline V gene. The CDR3 totals 14 residues. CDR3 in amino acids: CASSAQTGDYGYTF. CDR3 DNA: TGTGCCAGCAGTGCGCAGACAGGGGACTATGGCTACACCTTC.

The chain couples TRBV7-2 to TRBJ2-5; D might be TRBD2 (6 bases). Germline-derived CDR1 and CDR2 are SGHTA and FQGNSA. Trimming stripped 4 bases from V and 1 base from J, with 10 bases between. The CDR3 is made up of 14 amino acids. CDR3 bases: TGTGCCAGCAGCTCACGGGGGATCCAAGAGACCCAGTACTTC. Translated, it gives CASSSRGIQETQYF.

The V and J genes are TRBV7-3 and TRBJ2-5; D gene uncertain. The DNA end is more similar to TRBJ2-7, so the J call may be wrong. Per germline, CDR1 SGHTA and CDR2 FQGTGA. The CDR3 spans 9 residues. CDR3 amino acids: CARWYEQYF. For the CDR3, the DNA is TGTGCCAGATGGTACGAGCAGTACTTC.

The chain links TRBV5-1 to TRBJ1-1; D gene uncertain. The V gene's germline CDR1 is SGHRS and CDR2 YFSETQ. The CDR3 loop spans 15 amino acids. V lost 0 bases, J lost 1 base, and 10 bases lay in between. CDR3 region: CASSLEVQTNTEAFF. CDR3 bases: TGCGCCAGCAGCTTGGAGGTCCAGACGAACACTGAAGCTTTCTTT. Supplemented by reference TRBV5-1 and TRBJ1-1, the full variable domain reads KAGVTQTPRYLIKTRGQQVTLSCSPISGHRSVSWYQQTPGQGLQFLFEYFSETQRNKGNFPGRFSGRQFSNSRSEMNVSTLELGDSALYLCASSLEVQTNTEAFFGQGTRLTVV.

The V call is TRBV20-1, the J call TRBJ2-1; 8 nucleotides match TRBD2. Trimming at V came to 3 bases and at J to 8 bases, leaving 12 bases not matched to a gene. Germline V gene sequence: CDR1 DFQATT, CDR2 SNEGSKA (reference sequence). The CDR3 runs to 15 residues. CDR3 DNA: TGCAGTGCTAGTAACCCCGCTAGCGGGTATGATGAGCAGTTCTTC. Its protein is CSASNPASGYDEQFF.

V usage is TRBV9 and J usage is TRBJ2-1; 10 nucleotides line up with TRBD1. With V trimmed by 3 bases and J by 9 bases, 0 bases remained unmatched. CDR1 SGDLS and CDR2 YYNGEE come from the germline V gene. The CDR3 loop spans 12 amino acids. CDR3 sequence (DNA): TGTGCCAGCAGCGGGGACAGGGGTGAGCAGTTCTTC. Protein sequence: CASSGDRGEQFF.

The chain links TRBV7-2 to TRBJ2-1; 8 bases fit TRBD2. Germline V gene lookup returns CDR1 SGHTA and CDR2 FQGNSA. CDR3 length: 17 residues. V was clipped by 1 base and J by 6 bases; unmatched bases: 11. The CDR3 protein is CASSLGISGSLGNEQFF. Here the CDR3 DNA reads TGTGCCAGCAGCTTAGGGATAAGCGGGAGTCTGGGCAATGAGCAGTTCTTC.

CDR3 in amino acids: CASRISRASGYTF. CDR3 DNA: TGTGCCAGCAGAATTTCCAGGGCAAGCGGCTACACCTTC. The chain has TRBV28 and TRBJ1-2, with D perhaps matching TRBD1 (5 bases). CDR3 length: 13 amino acids. Germline V gene sequence: CDR1 MDHEN, CDR2 SYDVKM. Trimming left V 6 bases short and J 8 bases short, with 16 bases between.

This clonotype was seen just once. This chain connects TRBV27 to TRBJ2-3; 10 nucleotides align to TRBD1. The CDR3 spans 17 residues. J gave up 2 bases and V 8 bases, and 13 bases lay outside the gene matches. Germline V gene sequence: CDR1 MNHEY, CDR2 SMNVEV (reference sequence). CDR3 nucleotide sequence: TGTGCCAGCGCCGACAGGGGGCAACCCTTTAACACAGATACGCAGTATTTT. Amino acids: CASADRGQPFNTDTQYF.

This clonotype was counted only a few times. The chain employs TRBV5-1 and TRBJ2-5; D gene ambiguous. Germline loops: CDR1 SGHRS, CDR2 YFSETQ. Trimming took 2 bases from V and 0 from J, leaving 8 bases between them. The CDR3 length is 14 residues. The DNA of the CDR3 is TGCGCCAGCAGCTTCGAAGGGAACCAAGAGACCCAGTACTTC. Translation gives CASSFEGNQETQYF.

The chain carries TRBV7-2 and TRBJ2-3; D gene unclear. CDR1 and CDR2 from the germline V gene are SGHTA and FQGNSA. Deletions cut 1 base from V and 0 bases from J, with 8 bases between. The CDR3 spans 15 residues. This CDR3 is CASSLDGHSTDTQYF. CDR3 DNA: TGTGCCAGCAGCTTAGACGGCCATAGCACAGATACGCAGTATTTT.

This clonotype was seen more than once but under ten times. The rearrangement joins TRBV7-2 to TRBJ2-7; D not certain. The J call is in doubt because the DNA end fits TRBJ2-5 better. The CDR3 is 15 amino acids. Germline loops: CDR1 SGHTA, CDR2 FQGNSA. The CDR3 here is CASSLVALVGETQYF. DNA of the CDR3: TGTGCCAGCAGCTTAGTCGCTCTGGTAGGAGAGACCCAGTACTTC.

This chain links TRBV4-3 with TRBJ2-2; D unclear. Germline V CDR1 and CDR2: LGHNA, YSLEER. The CDR3 extends over 15 amino acids. Trimming left V 0 bases short and J 7 bases short, with 12 bases between. The CDR3 bases are TGCGCCAGCAGCCAAGAAGGTGGAGAGGTCGGGGAGCTGTTTTTT. Translated: CASSQEGGEVGELFF.

This clonotype was observed a handful of times. This sequence joins TRBV6-2 or TRBV6-3 and TRBJ2-5; no firm D call. The CDR3 length is 15 residues. Trimming left V 5 bases short and J 2 bases short, with 15 bases between. Germline values: CDR1 MNHEY, CDR2 SVGEGT. The CDR3 nucleotides are TGTGCCAGCAGTCGCCTGAATGGGGAACAAGAGACCCAGTACTTC. This translates into CASSRLNGEQETQYF.

This chain joins TRBV3-1 and TRBJ2-3; possible D gene TRBD1, 6 bases. The germline V gene has CDR1 LGHDT and CDR2 YNNKEL (reference sequence). CDR3 size: 15 residues. V lost 5 bases to trimming and J lost 1 base, with 13 bases between them. The CDR3 nucleotides read TGTGCCAGCAGCGGACGGACAGTCCGCACAGATACGCAGTATTTT. It encodes CASSGRTVRTDTQYF.

V usage is TRBV15 and J usage is TRBJ2-5, with no clear D. CDR1 is LNHNV and CDR2 is YYDKDF in the germline V gene (reference sequence). This CDR3 has 14 residues. V lost 0 bases to trimming and J lost 4 bases, with 9 bases between them. The CDR3 coding sequence is TGTGCCACCAGCAGAGATGGGGTGGTAGAGACCCAGTACTTC. Protein: CATSRDGVVETQYF.

The chain recombines TRBV29-1 with TRBJ2-3; 7 bases match TRBD1. CDR3 length equals 13 residues. J gave up 0 bases and V 8 bases, and 5 bases lay outside the gene matches. Germline V gene lookup returns CDR1 SQVTM and CDR2 ANQGSEA. CDR3 protein: CSHSDRSTDTQYF. The CDR3 coding sequence is TGCAGCCATTCGGACAGGAGCACAGATACGCAGTATTTT.

For the CDR3, the DNA is TGCAGTGCAGGAGGACTCGGGACAGATACGCAGTATTTT. Its translation: CSAGGLGTDTQYF. The rearrangement uses TRBV20-1 and TRBJ2-3; tentatively, D is TRBD2 (5 bases). Germline CDR1 reads DFQATT; CDR2 reads SNEGSKA (reference sequence). CDR3 length: 13 residues. V was pared by 6 bases and J by 3 bases, with 13 bases between.

The J gene is TRBJ2-1, the V gene TRBV6-5; the match to TRBD2 covers 10 bases. The V segment lost 1 base and the J segment 6 bases; nucleotides outside the gene matches: 6. The CDR3 sequence is 16 residues long. CDR1 MNHEY and CDR2 SVGAGI come from the germline V gene. The CDR3 loop is CASSYLGTSGTNEQFF. The DNA of the CDR3 is TGTGCCAGCAGTTACTTGGGTACTAGCGGGACCAATGAGCAGTTCTTC.

This clonotype was counted a few times. The gene calls are TRBV29-1 and TRBJ2-5; TRBD1 aligns across 12 bases. The CDR3 contains 14 residues. Germline V CDR1 and CDR2: SQVTM, ANQGSEA. J gave up 6 bases and V 2 bases, and 4 bases lay outside the gene matches. The CDR3, as DNA: TGCAGCGTTGAAATTTGGGACAGGGGGCAGACCCAGTACTTC. As protein: CSVEIWDRGQTQYF.